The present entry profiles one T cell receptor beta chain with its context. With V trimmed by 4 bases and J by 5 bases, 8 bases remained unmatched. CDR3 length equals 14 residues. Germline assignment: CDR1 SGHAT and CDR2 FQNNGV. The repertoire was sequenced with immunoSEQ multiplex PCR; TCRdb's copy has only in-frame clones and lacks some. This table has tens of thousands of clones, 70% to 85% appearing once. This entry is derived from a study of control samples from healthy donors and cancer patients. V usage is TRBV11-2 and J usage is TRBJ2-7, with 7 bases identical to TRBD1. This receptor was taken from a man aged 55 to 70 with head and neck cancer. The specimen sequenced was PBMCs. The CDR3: CASSYTRTGHEQYF. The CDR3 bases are TGTGCCAGCAGCTACACCCGGACAGGCCACGAGCAGTACTTC. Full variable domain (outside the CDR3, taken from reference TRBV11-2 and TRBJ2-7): EAGVAQSPRYKIIEKRQSVAFWCNPISGHATLYWYQQILGQGPKLLIQFQNNGVVDDSQLPKDRFSAERLKGVDSTLKIQPAKLEDSAVYLCASSYTRTGHEQYFGPGTRLTVT.